This TCR beta chain derives from a study of cytomegalovirus exposure and HLA in healthy donors. Study-level results: As confirmed in vitro, a few CMV-associated chains were specific for CMV antigens.

In the PCR, 60 Vbeta and 13 Jbeta primers were used. The assay was immunoSEQ multiplex PCR, and TCRdb's table has in-frame clones only and misses some. The sample has 90,000 to 150,000 clones, roughly three fifths seen once; the top ten hold roughly 10%. A note on this clone: The antigen is unknown.

Each of the donors was a healthy bone marrow donor. Trimming pared 4 bases from V and 0 bases from J, leaving 27 bases between. CDR3 length equals 20 residues. Per germline, CDR1 MDHEN and CDR2 SYDVKM. The chain combines TRBV28 with TRBJ1-2; D is unresolved. Sample: PBMCs. This clonotype originated in a man aged 35 to 55 in good health and CMV-seropositive. The CDR3 DNA sequence: TGTGCCAGCAGTTCTCTCCCCATAAGACTAAACGACTACACTAACTATGGCTACACCTTC. The encoded protein is CASSSLPIRLNDYTNYGYTF.